This T cell receptor (beta chain) was profiled in a study of spatial heterogeneity in lung cancer. Study-level points and caveats: Estimation of coverage gave values of approximately 7% for alpha and 13% for beta chains in tumor T cells. Counts that tracked tumor mutation counts were those of expanded intratumoral alpha and beta TCRs. Expanded TCRs classified as ubiquitous or regional were counted, and these counts tracked ubiquitous and regional nonsynonymous mutations, respectively.

TCRdb reprocessed the 5' RACE reads with MiXCR, giving one entry per CDR3 protein. The repertoire holds 16,000 or so distinct CDR3 sequences, with approximately 5.6% as singletons. There are many counts of this clonotype. Its antigen remains unknown. This beta chain was picked up by a library intended for alpha chains and is off target, so its count carries little meaning. As to time point: sample taken at primary tumor resection. Frozen PBMC, nontumor lung or tumor provided whole RNA, which was sequenced unsorted. V lost 6 bases and J lost 0, with 14 bases in between. CDR1 and CDR2 (germline): SNHLY, FYNNEI. CDR3 size: 15 residues.

Specimen: lung tumor tissue, collected at surgery. The chain is built from TRBV2 and TRBJ1-1; possibly TRBD1 for D (5 bases). The sequence was obtained from a female donor with early-stage non-small cell lung cancer. The CDR3 region has the DNA TGTGCCAGCAGCCGGGAAGGGGCCATGAACACTGAAGCTTTCTTT. Protein product: CASSREGAMNTEAFF.